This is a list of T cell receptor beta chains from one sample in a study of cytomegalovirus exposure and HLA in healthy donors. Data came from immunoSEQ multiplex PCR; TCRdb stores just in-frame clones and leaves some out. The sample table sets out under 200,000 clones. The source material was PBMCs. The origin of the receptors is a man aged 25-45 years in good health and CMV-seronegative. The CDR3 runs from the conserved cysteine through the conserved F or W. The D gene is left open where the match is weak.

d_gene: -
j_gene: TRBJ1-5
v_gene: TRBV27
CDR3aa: CASRTGQQSNQPQHF
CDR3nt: TGTGCCAGCAGAACAGGACAGCAGAGCAATCAGCCCCAGCATTTT

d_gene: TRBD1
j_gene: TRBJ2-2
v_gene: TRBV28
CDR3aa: CASKPGTGRLNTGELFF
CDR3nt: TGTGCCAGCAAGCCCGGGACAGGGCGATTGAACACCGGGGAGCTGTTTTTT

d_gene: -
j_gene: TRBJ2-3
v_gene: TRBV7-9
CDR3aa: CASSSDGDTQYF
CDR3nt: TGTGCCAGCAGCTCCGATGGCGATACGCAGTATTTT

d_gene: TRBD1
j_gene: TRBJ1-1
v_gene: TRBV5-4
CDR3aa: CASSGADRTNTEAFF
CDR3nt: TGTGCCAGCAGCGGAGCGGACAGGACGAACACTGAAGCTTTCTTT

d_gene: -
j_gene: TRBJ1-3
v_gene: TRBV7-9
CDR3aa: CASDSRGSGNTIYF
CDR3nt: TGTGCCAGCGACTCGCGAGGCTCTGGAAACACCATATATTTT

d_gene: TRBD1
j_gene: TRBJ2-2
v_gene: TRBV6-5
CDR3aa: CASRLGQGDTGELFF
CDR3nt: TGTGCCAGCAGGCTCGGACAGGGGGACACCGGGGAGCTGTTTTTT

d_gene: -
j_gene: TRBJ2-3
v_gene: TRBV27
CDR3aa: CASMWATDTPSTDTQYF
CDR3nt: TGTGCCAGCATGTGGGCCACAGACACCCCAAGCACAGATACGCAGTATTTT

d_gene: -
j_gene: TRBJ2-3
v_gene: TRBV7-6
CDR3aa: CASSLWGGDTQYF
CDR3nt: TGTGCCAGCAGCTTATGGGGAGGAGATACGCAGTATTTT

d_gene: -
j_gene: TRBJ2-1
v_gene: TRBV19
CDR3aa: CASSWLRTLPYNEQFF
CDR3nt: TGTGCCAGTAGCTGGTTAAGGACACTGCCCTACAATGAGCAGTTCTTC

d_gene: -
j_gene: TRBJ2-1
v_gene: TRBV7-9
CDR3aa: CASSLETGAYNEQFF
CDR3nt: TGTGCCAGCAGCTTAGAGACGGGAGCCTACAATGAGCAGTTCTTC

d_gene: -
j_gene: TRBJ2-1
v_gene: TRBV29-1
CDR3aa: CSVVGGNSYNEQFF
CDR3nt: TGCAGCGTTGTTGGCGGGAACTCCTACAATGAGCAGTTCTTC

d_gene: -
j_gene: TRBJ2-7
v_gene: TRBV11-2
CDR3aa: CASSLGDRPEQYF
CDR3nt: TGTGCCAGCAGCTTAGGAGACAGACCCGAGCAGTACTTC

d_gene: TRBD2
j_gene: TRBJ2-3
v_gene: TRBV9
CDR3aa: CASSVGALAGDTQYF
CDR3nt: TGTGCCAGCAGCGTAGGAGCTCTAGCGGGGGATACGCAGTATTTT

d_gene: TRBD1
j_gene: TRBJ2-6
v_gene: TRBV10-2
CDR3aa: CASRNTGGAHPGANVLTF
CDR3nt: TGCGCCAGCAGAAATACAGGGGGCGCTCACCCTGGGGCCAACGTCCTGACTTTC

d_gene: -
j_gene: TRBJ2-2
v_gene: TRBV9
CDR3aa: CASSNLGQLNTGELFF
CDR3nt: TGTGCCAGCAGCAACCTCGGACAGTTAAACACCGGGGAGCTGTTTTTT

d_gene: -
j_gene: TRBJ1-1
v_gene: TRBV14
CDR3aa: CASSQTMNTEAFF
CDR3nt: TGTGCCAGCAGCCAGACAATGAACACTGAAGCTTTCTTT

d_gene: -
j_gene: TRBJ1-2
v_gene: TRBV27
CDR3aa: CASSTPLGGGYTF
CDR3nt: TGTGCCAGCAGTACCCCGCTGGGGGGTGGCTACACCTTC

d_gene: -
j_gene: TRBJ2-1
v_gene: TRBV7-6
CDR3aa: CASSLDAGIYNEQFF
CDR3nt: TGTGCCAGCAGCTTAGATGCAGGGATATACAATGAGCAGTTCTTC

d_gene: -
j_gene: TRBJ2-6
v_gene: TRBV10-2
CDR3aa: CASSVYSGANVLTF
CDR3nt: TGCGCCAGCAGTGTCTACTCTGGGGCCAACGTCCTGACTTTC

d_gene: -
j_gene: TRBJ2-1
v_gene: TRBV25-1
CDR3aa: CASTDGGYNEQFF
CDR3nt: TGTGCCAGCACCGACGGGGGATACAATGAGCAGTTCTTC

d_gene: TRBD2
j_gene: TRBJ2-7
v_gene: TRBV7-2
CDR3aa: CASSLSGTRPYEQYF
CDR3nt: TGTGCCAGCAGCTTATCGGGGACTAGACCTTACGAGCAGTACTTC

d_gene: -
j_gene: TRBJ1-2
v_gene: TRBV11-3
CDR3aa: CASSFDSSYGYTF
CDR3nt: TGTGCCAGCAGCTTCGACAGTAGCTATGGCTACACCTTC

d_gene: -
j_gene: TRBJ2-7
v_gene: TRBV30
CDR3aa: CAWRQGSEQYF
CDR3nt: TGTGCCTGGAGGCAGGGGTCCGAGCAGTACTTC

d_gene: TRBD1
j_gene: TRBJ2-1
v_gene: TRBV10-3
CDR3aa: CAISEGQGAGNEQFF
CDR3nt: TGTGCCATCAGCGAGGGACAGGGGGCCGGCAATGAGCAGTTCTTC

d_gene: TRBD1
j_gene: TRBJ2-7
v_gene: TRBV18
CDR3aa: CASSPTGGFNQQYF
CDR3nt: TGTGCCAGCTCACCTACAGGGGGTTTCAACCAGCAGTACTTC

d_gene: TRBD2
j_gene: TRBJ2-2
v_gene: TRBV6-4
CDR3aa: CASSGVGRHTGELFF
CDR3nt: TGTGCCAGCAGTGGAGTCGGGAGGCACACCGGGGAGCTGTTTTTT

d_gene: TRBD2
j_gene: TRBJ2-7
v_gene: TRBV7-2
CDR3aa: CASSPASGSLTYEQYF
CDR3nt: TGTGCCAGCTCCCCGGCTAGCGGGAGTCTAACCTACGAGCAGTACTTC

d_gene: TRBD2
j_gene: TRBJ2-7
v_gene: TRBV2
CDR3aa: CASSVSGGRTYEQYF
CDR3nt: TGTGCCAGCAGTGTGAGCGGGGGGCGAACCTACGAGCAGTACTTC

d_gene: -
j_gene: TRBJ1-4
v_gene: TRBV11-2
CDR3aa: CASSLGLQEKLFF
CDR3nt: TGTGCCAGCAGCTTAGGCTTACAAGAAAAACTGTTTTTT

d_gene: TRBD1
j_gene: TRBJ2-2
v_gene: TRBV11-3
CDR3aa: CASSVGTGYSGELFF
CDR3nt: TGTGCCAGCAGCGTAGGGACAGGGTATTCCGGGGAGCTGTTTTTT

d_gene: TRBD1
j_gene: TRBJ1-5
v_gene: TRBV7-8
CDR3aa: CASSFFGSGTGGHQPQHF
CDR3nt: TGTGCCAGCAGCTTTTTCGGATCCGGGACAGGGGGACATCAGCCCCAGCATTTT

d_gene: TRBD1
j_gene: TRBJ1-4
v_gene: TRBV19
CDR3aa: CASSSLGTGDEKLFF
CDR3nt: TGTGCCAGTAGTTCTTTGGGGACAGGGGATGAAAAACTGTTTTTT

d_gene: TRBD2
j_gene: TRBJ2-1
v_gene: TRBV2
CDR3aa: CASIPTSAIVNEQFF
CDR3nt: TGTGCCAGCATTCCGACTAGCGCGATCGTGAATGAGCAGTTCTTC

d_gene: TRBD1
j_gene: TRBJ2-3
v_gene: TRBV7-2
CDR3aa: CASSPRGRDTQYF
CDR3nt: TGTGCCAGCAGCCCCAGGGGGCGAGATACGCAGTATTTT

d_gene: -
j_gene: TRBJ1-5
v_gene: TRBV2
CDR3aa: CASSARVGNQPQHF
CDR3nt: TGTGCCAGCAGTGCCCGGGTCGGAAATCAGCCCCAGCATTTT

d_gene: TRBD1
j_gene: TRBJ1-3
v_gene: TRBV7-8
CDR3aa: CASSLGQGVSGNTIYF
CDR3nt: TGTGCCAGCAGCTTGGGACAGGGCGTTTCTGGAAACACCATATATTTT

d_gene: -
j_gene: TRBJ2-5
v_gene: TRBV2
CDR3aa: CASSASETQYF
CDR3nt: TGTGCCAGCAGCGCAAGCGAGACCCAGTACTTC

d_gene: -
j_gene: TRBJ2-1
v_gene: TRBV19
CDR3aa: CASSLTSAGYNEQFF
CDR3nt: TGTGCCAGTAGTCTGACGTCAGCGGGCTACAATGAGCAGTTCTTC

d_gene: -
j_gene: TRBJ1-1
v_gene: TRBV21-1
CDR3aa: CASSNKDSGGGMNTEAFF
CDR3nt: TGTGCCAGCAGCAACAAGGACTCCGGGGGGGGCATGAACACTGAAGCTTTCTTT

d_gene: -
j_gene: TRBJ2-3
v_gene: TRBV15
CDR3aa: CATAIQGGSTDTQYF
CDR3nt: TGTGCCACCGCAATTCAGGGCGGAAGCACAGATACGCAGTATTTT

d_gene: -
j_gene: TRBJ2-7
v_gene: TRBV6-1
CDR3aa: CASSEMTISYEQYF
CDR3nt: TGTGCCAGCAGTGAGATGACTATCTCCTACGAGCAGTACTTC

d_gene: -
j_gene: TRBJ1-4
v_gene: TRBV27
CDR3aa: CASSLGSGHSEKLFF
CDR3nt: TGTGCCAGCAGTTTAGGAAGCGGGCACTCTGAAAAACTGTTTTTT

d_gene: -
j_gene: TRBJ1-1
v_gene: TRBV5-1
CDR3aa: CASSLAWTAEAFF
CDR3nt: TGCGCCAGCAGCTTGGCCTGGACAGCTGAAGCTTTCTTT

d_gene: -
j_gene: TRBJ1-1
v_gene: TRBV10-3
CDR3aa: CAISGTANTEAFF
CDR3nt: TGTGCCATCAGTGGAACAGCAAACACTGAAGCTTTCTTT